The clone carrying this T cell receptor beta chain was seen ten or more times. Its antigen is unknown. The sample belongs to a study of shared clonotypes between healthy human individuals. Adult donors, all healthy and HIV-negative, had no recent acute infections or vaccinations. There are 12 residues in the CDR3. Germline V gene sequence: CDR1 SGHRS, CDR2 YFSETQ. The V end lost 4 bases, the J end lost 6 bases, and 11 bases lay between the germline ends. Overall study findings and caveats: Across subsets, estimated richness was generally greater for naive than for memory populations. It was the few donors that limited the genetic and exposure-history diversity represented.

For each subset, genomic DNA was distributed in equal portions over several immunoSEQ plates. Repertoires were generated with immunoSEQ multiplex PCR, while TCRdb's copy carries only in-frame clones and drops some. The table records 980,000 or so clones, about three quarters of them present only once. Specimen: memory CD4+ T cells sorted from blood. Sample subset: CD45RA-negative fraction. The receptor was isolated from a man between 18 and 35 years old in good health. The chain links TRBV5-1 to TRBJ2-7; the D gene is possibly TRBD2 (6 bases). The CDR3 is CASSQEGGEQYF. Here the CDR3 DNA reads TGCGCCAGCAGCCAGGAGGGCGGCGAGCAGTACTTC. Looking up the rest from reference TRBV5-1 and TRBJ2-7 gives the full variable domain: KAGVTQTPRYLIKTRGQQVTLSCSPISGHRSVSWYQQTPGQGLQFLFEYFSETQRNKGNFPGRFSGRQFSNSRSEMNVSTLELGDSALYLCASSQEGGEQYFGPGTRLTVT.